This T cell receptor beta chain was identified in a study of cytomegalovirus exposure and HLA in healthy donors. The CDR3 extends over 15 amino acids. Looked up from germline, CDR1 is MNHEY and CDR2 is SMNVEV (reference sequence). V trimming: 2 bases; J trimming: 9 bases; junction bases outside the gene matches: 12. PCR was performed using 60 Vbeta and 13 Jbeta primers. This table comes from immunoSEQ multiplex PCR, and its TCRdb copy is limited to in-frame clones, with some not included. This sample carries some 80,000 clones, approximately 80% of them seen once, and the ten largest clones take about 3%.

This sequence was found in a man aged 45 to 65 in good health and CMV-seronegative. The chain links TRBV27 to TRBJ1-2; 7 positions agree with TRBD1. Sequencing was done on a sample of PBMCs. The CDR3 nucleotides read TGTGCCAGCAGTTTAAACGGTTCAGGGGGAAAGAGCTACACCTTC. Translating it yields CASSLNGSGGKSYTF.